This TCR beta chain appears in the sequencing data of a study of PD-1 blockade in classical Hodgkin lymphoma. Broader study findings: At baseline, newly diagnosed patients reportedly showed less TCR diversity than healthy donors. For complete responders, baseline diversity was comparable to that of newly diagnosed patients. TCR diversity in CD4+, not CD8+, cells rose significantly by C4D1. With respect to the repertoire differences, their causes, possibly disease activity or prior therapy, remain undefined.

In its sample, this clone was seen a few times. The antigen is not known. Assay used: immunoSEQ multiplex PCR; TCRdb lists only in-frame clones, some missing. The table lists fewer than 15,000 clones, approximately 86% of them singletons. Each patient experienced a relapse that followed autologous stem cell transplantation, and brentuximab vedotin exposure varied. Germline V lookup: CDR1 LNHDA, CDR2 SQIVND (reference sequence). V lost 3 bases, J lost 5 bases, and 10 bases lay in between. The CDR3 runs to 13 residues. Sequenced here: peripheral blood mononuclear cells (PBMCs), sampled at baseline. The V gene is TRBV19, the J gene TRBJ1-1, with D perhaps matching TRBD1 (6 bases). This clonotype originated in a human donor with classical Hodgkin lymphoma. The CDR3, as DNA: TGTGCCAGTAGTATGGGGGGCTGGACTGAAGCTTTCTTT. Protein product: CASSMGGWTEAFF.